This TCR beta chain was documented in a study of T cells in Graves' hyperthyroidism and ophthalmopathy (dated by TCRdb to about 2019). Notes on the research overall: Peripheral blood samples were taken at the time of initial diagnosis, prior to any treatment. A discovery cohort of fewer than 110 patients, approximately 45 with Graves' ophthalmopathy and approximately 60 with stable Graves' hyperthyroidism, was used to find distinguishing TCR V-J signatures. Prospective prediction of ophthalmopathy was tested in an independent validation cohort of some 20 hyperthyroidism patients and around 16 patients who later progressed to ophthalmopathy. The approximately 98 discovery patients were randomly divided into training and test sets at a 7:3 ratio. In addition, the study compared T-cell repertoires in thyroid tissue and in blood from roughly 6 Graves' hyperthyroidism patients. Following sampling, methimazole starting at 30 mg daily was given to hyperthyroidism patients, and high-dose intravenous methylprednisolone was given to ophthalmopathy patients. The paper describes TCR Vbeta CDR3 sequencing of some 130 peripheral blood samples, made up of 43 ophthalmopathy patients, approximately 73 hyperthyroidism patients and 17 progressor patients.

In the ophthalmopathy patients, disease was moderately to severely active, with a Clinical Activity Score of 3 or more, a NOSPECS grade of 4 or more, and a duration of less than 3 months. The study excluded patients with uncontrolled infections, other autoimmune diseases, pregnancy or lactation. Diagnoses relied on clinical symptoms, serum thyroxine and TRAb, thyroid ultrasound and orbital computed tomography. PBMCs were separated from over 9 ml of fresh peripheral blood using Ficoll-Paque density gradient centrifugation. Trizol reagent was used to extract total RNA, and RNA quality was then checked on an Agilent 2100 Bioanalyzer. The TCR beta CDR3 regions were amplified from RNA transcripts. The TCR CDR3 was subjected to a first round of RT-PCR using the HTBI primer set and the Qiagen OneStep RT-PCR kit. The libraries were constructed in a second round of multiplex PCR and then size-selected and purified. Libraries were sequenced paired-end with 100 bp reads on an Illumina HiSeq2000. The authors' pipeline ran thus. SOAPnuke was used to process the raw data, with reads discarded if the reads contained adapters or uncalled bases, had a mean Phred below 15, or lacked an exact constant-primer or identifier match. High-quality paired reads were merged using COPE v1.2.5, and each unique nucleotide sequence was defined as a clonotype. MiTCR v1.1 was used to align clonotypes to the IMGT TRBV, TRBD and TRBJ reference segments. Only V-J combinations with frequency above 0.0001, covering about 99% of repertoires, were analysed. A TCS score was defined as the ratio of F50 (clonal expansion) to E x V (chaos), with BLOSUM62-based TCRdist applied between CDR3 peptides within each V-J. Welch's t-statistics and random forest reduced roughly 500 V-J features to roughly 13, which were used in a naive Bayes classifier (R e1071). TCRdb trimmed the raw reads at Q25, called clones with MiXCR and kept productive beta chains. Entries are consolidated by CDR3 protein sequence, retaining the most common genes and DNA. The V and J calls follow TCRdb's processing rather than the paper's. Present in this sample are 390,000 or so distinct CDR3 sequences, 14% to 15% of which were seen just once. About 12% of the sample is in the top ten clones.

Measured from the cysteine to the phenylalanine, the CDR3 is 12 residues long. Only the CDR3 DNA stays, 36 bases, in frame from base 1. The germline V gene sets CDR1 to SGHTA and CDR2 to FQGNSA. V was cut back by 5 bases and J by 6 bases, leaving a gap of 11 bases between them. Broader findings and caveats from the paper: A model built on a 13 V-J signature distinguished ophthalmopathy from stable hyperthyroidism, reaching approximately 89% sensitivity and around 81% specificity in cross-validation and 80%/75% in testing. Most expanded thyroid clonotypes (frequency above 0.001) were also detected in blood, suggesting blood repertoires may reflect thyroid immune responses. Sample size was not statistically predetermined, and investigators were not blinded to group allocation. During validation, the model predicted progression to ophthalmopathy a median of about 6.5 months ahead of onset, with 70.59% sensitivity and less than 85% specificity.

This clonotype was seen repeatedly, ten times or more. Its antigen is not yet known. Qualities for individual bases were not recorded, and no much larger clone is one base off. The clonotype comes from a man aged 18 to 30 with Graves' ophthalmopathy. The chain is made from TRBV7-2 and TRBJ2-7; TRBD2 is perhaps the D gene, given 5 matching bases. The sample was blood. The nucleotide sequence is given as TGTGCCAGCAGCCATATCGCGGGCGAGCAGTACTTC. This codes for CASSHIAGEQYF.